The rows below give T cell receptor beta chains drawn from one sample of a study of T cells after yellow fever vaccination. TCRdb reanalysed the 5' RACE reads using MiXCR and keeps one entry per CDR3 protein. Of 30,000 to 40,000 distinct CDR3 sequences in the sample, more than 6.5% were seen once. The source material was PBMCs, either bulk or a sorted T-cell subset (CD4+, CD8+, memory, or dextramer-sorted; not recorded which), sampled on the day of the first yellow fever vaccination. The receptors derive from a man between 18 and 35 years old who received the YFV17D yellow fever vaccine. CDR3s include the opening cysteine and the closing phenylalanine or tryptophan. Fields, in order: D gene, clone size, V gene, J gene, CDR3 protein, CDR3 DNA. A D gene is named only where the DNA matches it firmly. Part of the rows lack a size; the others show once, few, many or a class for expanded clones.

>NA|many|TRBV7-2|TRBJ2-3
CASSLVAWDTQYF
TGTGCCAGCAGCTTAGTAGCTTGGGATACGCAGTATTTT
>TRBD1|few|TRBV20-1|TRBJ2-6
CSARAQGDRGSGANVLTF
TGCAGTGCTAGAGCCCAGGGGGACAGGGGCTCTGGGGCCAACGTCCTGACTTTC
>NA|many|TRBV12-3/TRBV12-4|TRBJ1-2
CASSSSGGINYGYTF
TGTGCCAGCAGTTCCTCGGGAGGTATAAACTATGGCTACACCTTC
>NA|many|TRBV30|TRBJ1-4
CAWSPGGLEKLFF
TGTGCCTGGAGCCCCGGCGGGTTAGAAAAACTGTTTTTT
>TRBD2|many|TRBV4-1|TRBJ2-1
CASSHGGVEFF
TGCGCCAGCAGCCATGGGGGGGTCGAGTTCTTC
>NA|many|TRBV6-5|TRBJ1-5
CASHLGYSNQPQHF
TGTGCCAGCCATTTGGGCTATAGCAATCAGCCCCAGCATTTT
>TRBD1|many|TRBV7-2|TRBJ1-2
CASSLVQGVDGYTF
TGTGCCAGCAGCTTAGTGCAGGGGGTAGATGGCTACACCTTC
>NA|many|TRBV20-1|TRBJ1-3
CSAWGSSGNTIYF
TGCAGTGCCTGGGGGAGCTCTGGAAACACCATATATTTT
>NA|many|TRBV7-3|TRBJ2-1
CASSIGSSSYNEQFF
TGTGCCAGCAGCATCGGGAGCAGCTCCTACAATGAGCAGTTCTTC
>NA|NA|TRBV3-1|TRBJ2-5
CASSPWTARETQYF
TGTGCCAGCAGCCCCTGGACAGCCCGAGAGACCCAGTACTTC
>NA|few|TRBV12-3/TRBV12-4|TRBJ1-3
CASTRVAGNTIYF
TGTGCCAGCACCCGAGTAGCTGGAAACACCATATATTTT
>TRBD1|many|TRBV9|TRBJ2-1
CASTTGGATNEQFF
TGTGCCAGCACGACAGGGGGGGCTACCAATGAGCAGTTCTTC
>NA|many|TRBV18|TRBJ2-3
CASSPLGDTQYF
TGTGCCAGCTCGCCTCTTGGGGATACGCAGTATTTT
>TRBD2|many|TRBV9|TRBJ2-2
CASNPGAGVRTGELFF
TGTGCCAGCAACCCCGGGGCGGGGGTGCGAACCGGGGAGCTGTTTTTT
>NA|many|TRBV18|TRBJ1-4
CASSRMGTNEKLFF
TGTGCCAGCTCACGGATGGGGACAAATGAAAAACTGTTTTTT
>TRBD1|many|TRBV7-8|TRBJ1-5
CASSPFGQGAIQPQHF
TGTGCCAGCAGCCCCTTTGGACAGGGGGCGATTCAGCCCCAGCATTTT
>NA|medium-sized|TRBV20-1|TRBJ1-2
CSARVLSGAAFF
TGCAGTGCTAGAGTACTCTCGGGCGCCGCATTCTTC
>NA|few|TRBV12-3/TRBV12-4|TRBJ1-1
CASSDTRSEAFF
TGTGCCAGCAGTGATACCAGGTCGGAAGCTTTCTTT
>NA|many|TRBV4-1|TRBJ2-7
CASSQGQEKYEQYF
TGCGCCAGCAGCCAAGGGCAGGAAAAGTACGAGCAGTACTTC
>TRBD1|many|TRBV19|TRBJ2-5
CASSPQRAGTAGQETQYF
TGTGCCAGTAGTCCCCAGAGGGCCGGGACAGCTGGACAAGAGACCCAGTACTTC
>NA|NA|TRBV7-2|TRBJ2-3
CASSLVGDTQYF
TGTGCCAGCAGCTTAGTGGGAGATACGCAGTATTTT
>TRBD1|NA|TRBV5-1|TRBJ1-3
CASSPSQGAGNTIYF
TGCGCCAGCAGCCCATCACAGGGGGCGGGAAACACCATATATTTT
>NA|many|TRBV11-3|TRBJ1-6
CASSRDGNSPLHF
TGTGCCAGCAGCCGGGACGGAAATTCACCCCTCCACTTT
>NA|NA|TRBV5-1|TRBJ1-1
CASSLEGPQALF
TGCGCCAGCAGCTTGGAAGGGCCCCAAGCTTTGTTT
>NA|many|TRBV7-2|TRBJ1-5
CASSLEGQNQPQHF
TGTGCCAGCAGCTTAGAGGGTCAGAATCAGCCCCAGCATTTT
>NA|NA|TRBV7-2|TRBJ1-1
CASSFTTAGREAFF
TGTGCCAGCAGCTTCACGACAGCGGGCAGGGAAGCTTTCTTT
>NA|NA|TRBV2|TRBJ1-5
CASTVRGLQPQHF
TGTGCCAGCACTGTTCGGGGGCTCCAGCCCCAGCATTTT
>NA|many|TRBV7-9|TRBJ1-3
CATGVGALGNTIYF
TGTGCCACCGGAGTAGGGGCCTTGGGAAACACCATATATTTT
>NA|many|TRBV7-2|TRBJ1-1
CASSPTDAVWGAFF
TGTGCCAGCAGTCCGACAGATGCAGTTTGGGGGGCTTTCTTT
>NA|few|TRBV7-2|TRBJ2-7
CASSLAGSSYEQYF
TGTGCCAGCAGCTTAGCGGGGAGCTCCTACGAGCAGTACTTC
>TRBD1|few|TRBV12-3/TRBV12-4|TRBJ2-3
CASSRDRGLDTQYF
TGTGCCAGCAGCCGGGACAGGGGTTTAGATACGCAGTATTTT
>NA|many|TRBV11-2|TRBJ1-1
CASRPEGRAAGAFF
TGTGCCAGCAGGCCTGAGGGAAGGGCCGCCGGAGCTTTCTTT
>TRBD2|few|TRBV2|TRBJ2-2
CASPRTSGANTGELFF
TGTGCCAGCCCTCGCACTAGCGGAGCGAACACCGGGGAGCTGTTTTTT
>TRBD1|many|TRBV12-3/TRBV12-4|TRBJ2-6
CASRQGTAGANVLTF
TGTGCCAGCAGGCAAGGGACAGCTGGGGCCAACGTCCTGACTTTC
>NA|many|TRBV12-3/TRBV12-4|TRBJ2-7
CASKGPSREQYF
TGTGCCAGCAAGGGGCCGTCCCGAGAGCAGTACTTC
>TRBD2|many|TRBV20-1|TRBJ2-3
CSARASSQLAGGSSSTDTQYF
TGCAGTGCTAGAGCCTCGAGCCAACTAGCGGGGGGTTCCTCTAGCACAGATACGCAGTATTTT
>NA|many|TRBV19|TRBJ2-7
CASSIGRDGPSYEQYF
TGTGCCAGTAGTATAGGTAGGGACGGACCCTCCTACGAGCAGTACTTC
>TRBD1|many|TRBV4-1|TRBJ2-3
CASSQDDRGTDTQYF
TGCGCCAGCAGCCAAGATGACAGGGGCACAGATACGCAGTATTTT
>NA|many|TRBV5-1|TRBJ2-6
CASSPRADGANVLTF
TGCGCCAGCAGCCCCCGAGCCGATGGGGCCAACGTCCTGACTTTC
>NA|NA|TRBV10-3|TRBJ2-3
CAISVKGGGRTDTQYF
TGTGCCATCAGCGTCAAGGGGGGGGGCCGCACAGATACGCAGTATTTT
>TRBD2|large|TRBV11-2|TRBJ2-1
CASSLEHPWTSGGGFLDEQFF
TGTGCCAGCAGCTTAGAACACCCTTGGACTAGCGGGGGGGGTTTTCTCGATGAGCAGTTCTTC
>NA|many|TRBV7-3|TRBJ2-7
CASSRDAGYEQYF
TGTGCCAGCAGCCGGGACGCCGGATACGAGCAGTACTTC
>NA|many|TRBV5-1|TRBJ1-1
CASSLAPGTTEAFF
TGCGCCAGCAGCTTGGCCCCAGGGACCACTGAAGCTTTCTTT
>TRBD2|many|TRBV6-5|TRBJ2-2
CASSSLGGWVSGELFF
TGTGCCAGCAGTTCCCTGGGGGGGTGGGTCTCCGGGGAGCTGTTTTTT
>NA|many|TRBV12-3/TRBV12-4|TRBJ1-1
CASRHDRNTEAFF
TGTGCCAGCAGACACGACAGGAACACTGAAGCTTTCTTT
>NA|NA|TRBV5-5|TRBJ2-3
CASSLAVLRRQTTDTQYF
TGTGCCAGCAGCTTGGCCGTCCTCCGGAGACAGACCACAGATACGCAGTATTTT
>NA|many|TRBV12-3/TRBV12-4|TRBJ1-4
CASSRRQDNEKLFF
TGTGCCAGCAGTAGACGACAGGATAATGAAAAACTGTTTTTT
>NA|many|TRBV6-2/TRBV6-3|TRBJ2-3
CASSSRVHTQYF
TGTGCCAGCAGTTCGAGGGTCCATACGCAGTATTTT
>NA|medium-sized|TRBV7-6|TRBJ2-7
CASSLGLSYEQYF
TGTGCCAGCAGCTTAGGTCTCTCCTACGAGCAGTACTTC
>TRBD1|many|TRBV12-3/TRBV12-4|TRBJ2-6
CASITGAFGANVLTF
TGTGCCAGCATCACAGGGGCATTTGGGGCCAACGTCCTGACTTTC
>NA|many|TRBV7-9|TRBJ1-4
CASRNGGSQNEKLFF
TGTGCCAGCAGAAACGGGGGGAGCCAAAATGAAAAACTGTTTTTT
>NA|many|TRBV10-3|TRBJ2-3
CAIRRGVDASTDTQYF
TGTGCCATCAGGCGCGGGGTTGACGCTAGCACAGATACGCAGTATTTT
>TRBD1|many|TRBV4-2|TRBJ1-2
CASSQDRDRDYGYTF
TGTGCCAGCAGCCAAGACCGGGACAGGGACTATGGCTACACCTTC
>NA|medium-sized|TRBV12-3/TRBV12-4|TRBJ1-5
CASSFSNQPQHF
TGTGCCAGCAGTTTTAGCAATCAGCCCCAGCATTTT